The T cell receptor beta chain under discussion was sequenced for a study of persistence of HIV-infected CD4 T cells. Whole-study results and caveats: Antigen-responding cells were enriched for degenerate expanded CDR3beta sequences.

With 2 bases removed from V and 10 bases from J, the gap between germline ends came to 15 bases. Per germline, CDR1 MNHNS and CDR2 SASEGT. CDR3 length: 15 amino acids. An overlapping HIV-1 Gag peptide pool stimulated these cells at about 0.94 ug/peptide/mL. CD4+ T cells upregulating both CD40 ligand and CD69 were sorted as responding cells. Undetectable plasma HIV-1 RNA below 50 copies/mL lasted at least 4 years. Sequencing used immunoSEQ version 4 in survey mode. Profiled with immunoSEQ multiplex PCR; TCRdb holds only in-frame clones, not every one. The data show tens of thousands of clones, around 70% seen once. About this clone itself: Antigen unknown.

The chain recombines TRBV6-1 with TRBJ1-6; the D is unclear. This receptor was obtained from an adult man with HIV who was CMV-seropositive. This specimen was CD4+ T cells sorted from PBMCs after roughly 18-hour stimulation, taken from a patient who received antiretroviral therapy. CDR3 protein: CASSESTLGKSPLHF. The CDR3 DNA reads as TGTGCCAGCAGTGAATCAACTCTGGGGAAATCACCCCTCCACTTT.